What follows are 31 T cell receptor beta chains derived from one specimen sequenced in a study of identical twins. Each CDR3 protein gets one entry after TCRdb re-called the 5' RACE reads with MiXCR. Of roughly 250,000 distinct CDR3 sequences in the sample, around 15% were seen once. Sequencing was carried out using memory (CD45RO+) T cells sorted from blood. The receptors stem from a woman aged 18-35 years in good health.

Only a few counts were recorded for this clonotype. The chain combines TRBV15 with TRBJ1-5; weak D call: TRBD1 (5 bases). The length of the CDR3 is 17 residues. Germline V gene lookup returns CDR1 LNHNV and CDR2 YYDKDF (reference sequence). Trimming pared 1 base from V and 3 bases from J, leaving 16 bases between. CDR3 bases: TGTGCCACCAGCAGAGCCGGGGACGGATACAACAATCAGCCCCAGCATTTT. This sequence encodes CATSRAGDGYNNQPQHF.

The rearrangement joins TRBV21-1 to TRBJ2-3; the table's D call of TRBD2 was not tested on the DNA. TRBV21-1 is flagged as a pseudogene. The CDR3 totals 17 residues. The CDR3 nucleotides read TGTGCCAGCAGCGCGGGGGCCCACCAGGGGCCTGGAGATACGCAGTATTTT. This encodes CASSAGAHQGPGDTQYF.

This clonotype showed up just a few times. This chain links TRBV18 with TRBJ2-1; D remains unclear. The CDR3 consists of 12 residues. V lost 1 base and J 7 bases, leaving 5 bases between the germline ends. The germline CDR1 and CDR2 sequences are KGHSH and LQKENI. This CDR3 reads CASSPLRNEQFF. CDR3 DNA: TGTGCCAGCTCACCACTTAGGAATGAGCAGTTCTTC.

This chain connects TRBV20-1 to TRBJ2-1, with 11 positions matching TRBD2. The CDR3 covers 15 residues. The germline V gene encodes CDR1 DFQATT and CDR2 SNEGSKA (reference sequence). With V trimmed by 3 bases and J by 3 bases, 4 bases remained unmatched. Here the CDR3 reads CSARLAGGYYNEQFF. The CDR3 region has the DNA TGCAGTGCTAGGCTAGCGGGAGGATACTACAATGAGCAGTTCTTC.

Many counts were recorded for this clonotype. This chain uses TRBV20-1 with TRBJ2-5, with TRBD2 matching over 10 bases. After removal of 6 bases from V and 5 bases from J, the junction contained 6 bases not matched to a gene. CDR3 length equals 13 residues. Germline CDR1 reads DFQATT; CDR2 reads SNEGSKA (reference sequence). The CDR3 spells CSAPTSGSETQYF. The CDR3 region has the DNA TGCAGTGCCCCGACTAGCGGGTCGGAGACCCAGTACTTC.

The chain links TRBV15 to TRBJ2-6, with 9 bases lining up with TRBD2. The length of the CDR3 is 18 residues. Looked up from germline, CDR1 is LNHNV and CDR2 is YYDKDF (reference sequence). Germline trimming cut 4 bases from V and 3 bases from J; bases unmatched to any gene: 10. The CDR3: CATSKLAGSSFGANVLTF. The CDR3 DNA follows: TGTGCCACCAGCAAGCTAGCGGGGAGTTCGTTTGGGGCCAACGTCCTGACTTTC.

This clonotype was detected many times. V and J are TRBV18 and TRBJ2-7; D is possibly TRBD1 (6 bases). The CDR3 loop spans 15 amino acids. Per germline, CDR1 KGHSH and CDR2 LQKENI. Trimming stripped 3 bases from V and 3 bases from J, with 15 bases between. The CDR3 coding sequence is TGTGCCAGCTCACCGGGACAATGGCGGATCTACGAGCAGTACTTC. Its protein product is CASSPGQWRIYEQYF. The full variable domain, completed using reference TRBV18 and TRBJ2-7, is NAGVMQNPRHLVRRRGQEARLRCSPMKGHSHVYWYRQLPEEGLKFMVYLQKENIIDESGMPKERFSAEFPKEGPSILRIQQVVRGDSAAYFCASSPGQWRIYEQYFGPGTRLTVT.

This chain links TRBV7-9 with TRBJ1-1; 9 bases align to TRBD1. V dropped 1 base and J dropped 1; count of bases not matched to a gene: 1. CDR3 length: 15 amino acids. Germline lookup yields CDR1 SEHNR and CDR2 FQNEAQ (reference sequence). The CDR3 loop is CASSLVTGGNTEAFF. CDR3 nucleotides: TGTGCCAGCAGCTTAGTGACAGGGGGGAACACTGAAGCTTTCTTT.

This clonotype appeared a few times. CDR3 protein: CSAFTPGLTRETQYF. DNA of the CDR3: TGCAGTGCGTTTACACCGGGACTTACTAGGGAGACCCAGTACTTC. V is TRBV20-1 and J is TRBJ2-5; tentatively, D is TRBD2 (6 bases). CDR1 and CDR2 from the germline V gene are DFQATT and SNEGSKA (reference sequence). The CDR3 loop spans 15 amino acids. Trimming cost V 6 bases and J 5 bases, with 22 bases left between them.

This clonotype was counted at least ten times. This chain links TRBV12-3 or TRBV12-4 with TRBJ1-5; the match to TRBD1 covers 7 bases. This CDR3 contains 17 residues. J gave up 0 bases and V 5 bases, and 10 bases lay outside the gene matches. CDR3 protein: CASSQGQRRYSNQPQHF. In DNA form, the CDR3 reads TGTGCCAGCAGTCAGGGACAGAGGAGGTATAGCAATCAGCCCCAGCATTTT.

A few counts support this clonotype. V is TRBV10-3 and J is TRBJ2-3; no reliable D call. Germline loops: CDR1 ENHRY, CDR2 SYGVKD. The ends were cut back, 7 bases at V and 1 base at J, with 3 bases in the middle. This CDR3 spans 11 amino acids. CDR3 in DNA: TGTGCCATCATGGGCACAGATACGCAGTATTTT. This sequence encodes CAIMGTDTQYF.

The V call is TRBV7-3, the J call TRBJ2-2; possible D gene TRBD2, 5 bases. Germline V CDR1 and CDR2: SGHTA, FQGTGA. The germline V and J ends were trimmed by 4 bases and 3 bases, with 12 bases remaining between them. The CDR3 is 15 residues long. The CDR3, as DNA: TGTGCCAGCAGCTCTCGGCGGGCTGACACCGGGGAGCTGTTTTTT. The encoded protein is CASSSRRADTGELFF.

This clonotype has a handful of counts. The chain has TRBV20-1 and TRBJ1-5; D uncertain. Deletions cut 7 bases from V and 3 bases from J, with 10 bases between. Germline V CDR1 and CDR2: DFQATT, SNEGSKA (reference sequence). This CDR3 is 12 amino acids long. The CDR3 nucleotides read TGCAGTGTCGCCAGCCCCAATCAGCCCCAGCATTTT. Translation: CSVASPNQPQHF.

The sample holds a few counts of this clonotype. The genes are TRBV7-6 and TRBJ2-7, with D possibly called TRBD1 or TRBD2 (6 bases each). V shed 3 bases and J shed 5 bases, with 11 bases lying between them. The germline CDR1 and CDR2 sequences are SGHVS and FNYEAQ. The CDR3 spans 13 residues. CDR3 bases: TGTGCCAGCAGCTTTTCAGGGGAGGACGAGCAGTACTTC. It yields the protein CASSFSGEDEQYF.

This clonotype came up a few times. The chain is built from TRBV20-1 and TRBJ2-6, with 7 bases aligning to TRBD1. The J segment lost 0 bases and the V segment lost 7 bases, leaving 6 bases of the junction unmatched. The CDR3 is 15 amino acids. CDR1 DFQATT and CDR2 SNEGSKA come from the germline V gene (reference sequence). CDR3 amino acids: CSGAGGVSGANVLTF. CDR3 in DNA: TGCAGTGGGGCAGGGGGAGTCTCTGGGGCCAACGTCCTGACTTTC.

The table lists this clonotype with a few counts. The chain combines TRBV12-3 or TRBV12-4 with TRBJ1-5; D not certain. Trimming stripped 7 bases from V and 0 bases from J, with 16 bases between. The CDR3 is 16 amino acids. In DNA, the CDR3 is TGTGCCAGCACTTTCCAAGGTATGGCTAGCAATCAGCCCCAGCATTTT. Encoded protein: CASTFQGMASNQPQHF.

This clonotype was seen a single time. The chain carries TRBV4-1 and TRBJ2-7, with 8 bases fitting TRBD1. The CDR3 contains 14 residues. Germline CDR1 is MGHRA and CDR2 is YSYEKL. With 1 base clipped from V and 6 bases from J, the junction kept 5 bases outside the gene matches. This chain's CDR3 is CASSQGGQAGEQYF. The CDR3 DNA reads as TGCGCCAGCAGCCAAGGGGGACAGGCGGGCGAGCAGTACTTC.

This chain uses TRBV12-3 or TRBV12-4 with TRBJ2-1; TRBD1 matches 8 bases. With V trimmed by 5 bases and J by 4 bases, 7 bases remained unmatched. This CDR3 region has 15 residues. In nucleotides, the CDR3 is TGTGCCAGCAGTACAGGGGGGACGAGTTACAATGAGCAGTTCTTC. As protein: CASSTGGTSYNEQFF.

This clonotype was seen many times. The genes are TRBV28 and TRBJ2-5, with D uncertain. Germline-derived CDR1 and CDR2 are MDHEN and SYDVKM. This CDR3 spans 16 amino acids. V gave up 7 bases and J gave up 5 bases, with 23 bases separating them. The CDR3 DNA is TGTGCCAGCAAGACCCCCTCTGCTCGAGTCGCGGAGACCCAGTACTTC. This codes for CASKTPSARVAETQYF. Full variable domain (outside the CDR3, taken from reference TRBV28 and TRBJ2-5): DVKVTQSSRYLVKRTGEKVFLECVQDMDHENMFWYRQDPGLGLRLIYFSYDVKMKEKGDIPEGYSVSREKKERFSLILESASTNQTSMYLCASKTPSARVAETQYFGPGTRLLVL.

J is TRBJ2-5 and V is TRBV6-5; D unresolved. Germline CDR1 is MNHEY and CDR2 is SVGAGI. V dropped 2 bases and J dropped 0 bases, with 10 bases sitting between them. This CDR3 comprises 15 residues. The CDR3 loop is CASSYLVGYQETQYF. CDR3 DNA sequence: TGTGCCAGCAGTTACCTCGTAGGGTACCAAGAGACCCAGTACTTC.

The chain combines TRBV19 with TRBJ2-1; D is undetermined. CDR1 is LNHDA, CDR2 SQIVND, per germline (reference sequence). The CDR3 has 14 amino acids. V lost 5 bases, J lost 2 bases, and 10 bases lay in between. CDR3 coding DNA: TGTGCCAGTAGTCCCCCCCCGACCTACAATGAGCAGTTCTTC. Translated, it gives CASSPPPTYNEQFF.

This chain uses TRBV20-1 with TRBJ2-7; no clear D gene. Germline-derived CDR1 and CDR2 are DFQATT and SNEGSKA (reference sequence). The CDR3 is 10 residues long. The V end lost 1 base, the J end lost 5 bases, and 3 bases lay between the germline ends. This CDR3 reads CSARAHEQYF. CDR3 bases: TGCAGTGCTAGAGCGCACGAGCAGTACTTC.

This clonotype was counted between two and nine times. The chain links TRBV7-9 to TRBJ2-1; the D is unclear. Germline V gene data show CDR1 as SEHNR and CDR2 as FQNEAQ (reference sequence). V was pared by 1 base and J by 9 bases, with 10 bases between. CDR3 size: 13 residues. CDR3: CASSLGSGGEQFF. CDR3 in DNA: TGTGCCAGCAGCTTAGGTTCCGGTGGTGAGCAGTTCTTC.

J is TRBJ1-6 and V is TRBV7-9; D gene unclear. The CDR3 length is 13 residues. Germline V gene sequence: CDR1 SEHNR, CDR2 FQNEAQ (reference sequence). V lost 5 bases, J lost 8 bases, and 10 bases lay in between. In nucleotides, the CDR3 is TGTGCCAGCAGCCCCGGGAGAGATTCACCCCTCCACTTT. Translation gives CASSPGRDSPLHF.

The J gene is TRBJ1-3, the V gene TRBV19, with D unresolved. Germline CDR1 LNHDA, CDR2 SQIVND (reference sequence). V shed 8 bases and J shed 0 bases, with 8 bases lying between them. CDR3 length: 13 amino acids. Here the CDR3 DNA reads TGTGCCAGTCGCCTATACTCTGGAAACACCATATATTTT. Translating it yields CASRLYSGNTIYF.

This clonotype was recorded once. V and J are TRBV19 and TRBJ2-6, with D possibly called TRBD1 or TRBD2 (6 bases each). Per the germline V gene, CDR1 is LNHDA and CDR2 is SQIVND (reference sequence). V gave up 6 bases and J gave up 0 bases, with 12 bases separating them. The CDR3 is 16 residues long. CDR3 residues: CASRAGQHSGANVLTF. The DNA for the CDR3 is TGTGCCAGTAGGGCGGGACAACACTCTGGGGCCAACGTCCTGACTTTC.

At least ten counts were recorded for this clonotype. The chain combines TRBV18 with TRBJ2-6, with 8 bases identical to TRBD1. Germline assignment: CDR1 KGHSH and CDR2 LQKENI. The CDR3 extends over 17 amino acids. Unmatched junction bases numbered 6, after V lost 5 bases and J lost 0 bases. The CDR3 loop is CASSSRTGNSGANVLTF. In DNA form, the CDR3 reads TGTGCCAGCTCATCCCGGACAGGGAACTCTGGGGCCAACGTCCTGACTTTC.

J is TRBJ2-3 and V is TRBV2; D is unclear. V was pared by 3 bases and J by 0 bases, with 7 bases between. The V gene's germline CDR1 is SNHLY and CDR2 FYNNEI. The CDR3 consists of 14 residues. The CDR3 reads CASSELSSTDTQYF. In DNA form, the CDR3 reads TGTGCCAGCAGTGAGCTTTCTAGCACAGATACGCAGTATTTT.

The chain combines TRBV7-6 with TRBJ2-3, with 9 positions matching TRBD1. CDR1 and CDR2 from the germline V gene are SGHVS and FNYEAQ. This CDR3 has 17 amino acids. After removal of 5 bases from V and 0 bases from J, the junction contained 9 bases not matched to a gene. CDR3 nucleotide sequence: TGTGCCAGCAGCCCCCGGGACAGGGTCGACAGCACAGATACGCAGTATTTT. It encodes CASSPRDRVDSTDTQYF.

The CDR3 sequence is CASSSKMGLVGTDTQYF. CDR3 in DNA: TGTGCCAGCAGCTCAAAGATGGGACTCGTGGGCACAGATACGCAGTATTTT. The V and J genes are TRBV7-6 and TRBJ2-3, with a weak D call TRBD2 (6 bases). The V and J ends lost 4 bases and 1 base respectively, with 18 bases between them. This CDR3 has 17 residues. Germline CDR1 and CDR2: SGHVS and FNYEAQ.

V usage is TRBV7-3 and J usage is TRBJ2-3, with 8 bases fitting TRBD2. Germline V gives CDR1 SGHTA, CDR2 FQGTGA. Unmatched junction bases numbered 8, after V lost 8 bases and J lost 1 base. CDR3 length: 15 amino acids. As DNA, the CDR3 is TGTGCCAGCGCGGACCGGGGGGGTGGCACAGATACGCAGTATTTT. This translates into CASADRGGGTDTQYF.